Below, 16 T cell receptor beta chains from the same sample are listed, as sequenced in a study of Ad26.COV2.S vaccination and SARS-CoV-2 variants. Data came from immunoSEQ multiplex PCR; TCRdb stores just in-frame clones and leaves some out. The table includes about 350,000 clones, roughly 89% detected once. Treatment specified: around 19 received Ad26.COV2.S at low or high dose, single or two shots; 5 received placebo; per-sample allocation not given. The samples were gathered on day 63 after the first injection of vaccine or placebo. The sequences come from peripheral blood, collected in a trial of Ad26.COV2.S vaccine versus placebo. The receptors were sampled from a person aged 18-60 years who received the Ad26.COV2.S COVID-19 vaccine or a placebo.

V usage is TRBV5-8 and J usage is TRBJ2-5; perhaps D is TRBD1 or TRBD2 (5 bases each). The CDR3 runs to 14 residues. Germline CDR1 and CDR2: SGHTS and YDEGEE. V was trimmed by 0 bases and J by 9 bases, leaving 15 bases between them. The CDR3 spells CASSLETADSAQYF. The CDR3 DNA sequence: TGTGCCAGCAGCTTGGAGACAGCGGATTCGGCCCAGTACTTC.

This clone was seen more than once but under ten times. The CDR3 DNA reads TGTGCCAGTAGTAGCGGGAGTACCAACGAGCAGTACTTC. Translation: CASSSGSTNEQYF. V is TRBV19 and J is TRBJ2-7; 7 bases align to TRBD2. The CDR3 is made up of 13 amino acids. The V and J ends lost 4 bases and 5 bases, in that order; junction bases with no gene match: 5. Germline V gene sequence: CDR1 LNHDA, CDR2 SQIVND (reference sequence).

The chain carries TRBV7-2 and TRBJ1-5; D uncertain. Between the trimmed V and J ends, which lost 4 bases and 4 bases, there was a span of 8 bases. Germline lookup yields CDR1 SGHTA and CDR2 FQGNSA. CDR3 size: 13 residues. Written as DNA, the CDR3 is TGTGCCAGCAGCTCGAACAGAAATCAGCCCCAGCATTTT. Protein: CASSSNRNQPQHF.

CDR3 sequence reads: CASSPFGGFPSSGANVLTF. CDR3 in DNA: TGTGCCAGCTCACCATTTGGGGGCTTTCCCAGCTCTGGGGCCAACGTCCTGACTTTC. V gene TRBV18 combines with J gene TRBJ2-6, with a tentative D call TRBD1 (6 bases). The germline V gene has CDR1 KGHSH and CDR2 LQKENI. There are 19 residues in the CDR3. Trimming took 2 bases from V and 0 from J, leaving 17 bases between them.

The chain uses TRBV7-9 and TRBJ2-3; D uncertain. Trimming removed 4 bases from V and 0 bases from J, with 5 bases in between. The CDR3 is made up of 13 amino acids. Germline V lookup: CDR1 SEHNR, CDR2 FQNEAQ (reference sequence). The CDR3 is CASSSPSTDTQYF. The CDR3 coding sequence is TGTGCCAGCAGCTCCCCTAGCACAGATACGCAGTATTTT. The full variable domain, rest sourced from reference TRBV7-9 and TRBJ2-3, is DTGVSQNPRHKITKRGQNVTFRCDPISEHNRLYWYRQTLGQGPEFLTYFQNEAQLEKSRLLSDRFSAERPKGSFSTLEIQRTEQGDSAMYLCASSSPSTDTQYFGPGTRLTVL.

This clone was counted a single time. The gene calls are TRBV5-4 and TRBJ2-3; the D is unclear. Germline V lookup: CDR1 SGHNT, CDR2 YYREEE (reference sequence). This CDR3 is built from 19 residues. The germline V and J ends were trimmed by 0 bases and 0 bases, with 20 bases remaining between them. The CDR3, as DNA: TGTGCCAGCAGCTTGGAAATAGATTCGTTCGAAGTAAGCACAGATACGCAGTATTTT. As protein: CASSLEIDSFEVSTDTQYF.

This sequence joins TRBV5-1 and TRBJ1-1, with a weak D call TRBD1 (6 bases). The CDR3 length is 14 residues. V was clipped by 4 bases and J by 0 bases, with 10 bases between them. Germline CDR1 reads SGHRS; CDR2 reads YFSETQ. This chain's CDR3 is CASSGGQMNTEAFF. CDR3 DNA sequence: TGCGCCAGCAGCGGAGGACAGATGAACACTGAAGCTTTCTTT.

The rearrangement links TRBV7-2 to TRBJ2-1; D possibly corresponds to TRBD1 (5 bases). Germline lookup yields CDR1 SGHTA and CDR2 FQGNSA. The CDR3 covers 12 residues. Trimming left V 4 bases short and J 6 bases short, with 7 bases between. CDR3 nucleotides: TGTGCCAGCAGCTCTCAGGGCAATGAGCAGTTCTTC. Translating it yields CASSSQGNEQFF. Full variable domain (outside the CDR3, taken from reference TRBV7-2 and TRBJ2-1): GAGVSQSPSNKVTEKGKDVELRCDPISGHTALYWYRQSLGQGLEFLIYFQGNSAPDKSGLPSDRFSAERTGGSVSTLTIQRTQQEDSAVYLCASSSQGNEQFFGPGTRLTVL.

The gene calls are TRBV19 and TRBJ1-5, with 8 bases identical to TRBD1. Germline CDR1 reads LNHDA; CDR2 reads SQIVND (reference sequence). The V and J ends lost 1 base and 1 base, in that order; junction bases with no gene match: 9. The CDR3 covers 18 residues. The CDR3, as DNA: TGTGCCAGTAGTATAGGGGCAGGGGGCGGTTTGAGCAATCAGCCCCAGCATTTT. Translating gives CASSIGAGGGLSNQPQHF.

This clone was counted once. The chain is built from TRBV27 and TRBJ1-1; 7 nucleotides align to TRBD1. Germline values: CDR1 MNHEY, CDR2 SMNVEV (reference sequence). The CDR3 covers 15 residues. V lost 6 bases, J lost 3 bases, and 10 bases stayed unmatched. CDR3 bases: TGTGCCAGCAGCTGGACAGGAGTTCCTTACACTGAAGCTTTCTTT. As protein: CASSWTGVPYTEAFF.

The chain employs TRBV11-2 and TRBJ1-1; weak D call: TRBD1 (5 bases). Trimming left V 1 base short and J 6 bases short, with 12 bases between. CDR1 and CDR2 from the germline V gene are SGHAT and FQNNGV. This CDR3 comprises 14 residues. The CDR3 DNA sequence: TGTGCCAGCAGCTTAGTTTCTGGGGCCCCTGAAGCTTTCTTT. Translation gives CASSLVSGAPEAFF.

The genes are TRBV5-1 and TRBJ2-7; 9 nucleotides align to TRBD1. V lost 4 bases to trimming and J lost 7 bases; unmatched junction nucleotides: 9. Germline CDR1 is SGHRS and CDR2 is YFSETQ. The CDR3 totals 14 residues. The CDR3 reads CASSVTGGWREQYF. CDR3 in DNA: TGCGCCAGCAGCGTTACAGGGGGCTGGCGGGAGCAGTACTTC.

CDR3 region: CASSRDRRNEKLFF. The CDR3 bases are TGCGCCAGCAGCCGGGACAGGAGAAATGAAAAACTGTTTTTT. The chain links TRBV5-1 to TRBJ1-4, with 8 bases identical to TRBD1. CDR1 is SGHRS and CDR2 is YFSETQ in the germline V gene. With V trimmed by 4 bases and J by 5 bases, 4 bases remained unmatched. This CDR3 is built from 14 residues. The whole variable domain, filled in from reference TRBV5-1 and TRBJ1-4, reads KAGVTQTPRYLIKTRGQQVTLSCSPISGHRSVSWYQQTPGQGLQFLFEYFSETQRNKGNFPGRFSGRQFSNSRSEMNVSTLELGDSALYLCASSRDRRNEKLFFGSGTQLSVL.

V gene TRBV9 combines with J gene TRBJ1-3, with D perhaps matching TRBD1 (5 bases). Germline V CDR1 and CDR2: SGDLS, YYNGEE. The CDR3 extends over 14 amino acids. The V gene lost 5 bases and the J gene lost 5 bases, with 14 bases spanning the gap. The CDR3 is CASSLRDDRNTIYF. The CDR3 nucleotides are TGTGCCAGCAGTCTTCGGGACGACCGAAACACCATATATTTT.

J is TRBJ2-5 and V is TRBV7-2; the D is unclear. Between the trimmed V and J ends, which lost 2 bases and 0 bases, there was a span of 4 bases. Looked up from germline, CDR1 is SGHTA and CDR2 is FQGNSA. The CDR3 is made up of 13 amino acids. The chain's CDR3 is CASSLSYQETQYF. As DNA, the CDR3 is TGTGCCAGCAGCTTAAGTTACCAAGAGACCCAGTACTTC.

The chain employs TRBV2 and TRBJ2-5; 9 bases agree with TRBD2. The CDR3 has 14 amino acids. With V trimmed by 8 bases and J by 5 bases, 9 bases remained unmatched. Looked up from germline, CDR1 is SNHLY and CDR2 is FYNNEI. The CDR3 sequence is CASGGLAGSETQYF. In DNA, the CDR3 is TGTGCCAGCGGGGGGCTAGCGGGAAGTGAGACCCAGTACTTC. The complete variable domain, with remaining parts taken from reference TRBV2 and TRBJ2-5, reads EPEVTQTPSHQVTQMGQEVILRCVPISNHLYFYWYRQILGQKVEFLVSFYNNEISEKSEIFDDQFSVERPDGSNFTLKIRSTKLEDSAMYFCASGGLAGSETQYFGPGTRLLVL.